This T cell receptor (beta chain) was captured by sequencing in a study of metastatic and nonmetastatic thyroid tumors. Overall study context: Blood and tumor or nodule tissue repertoires from malignant and benign thyroid patients were compared.

Comments on this clone: The antigen is undetermined. Compared with germline, one end of the junction differs, possibly owing to a read error.

Overall study findings and caveats: Malignant thyroid tumors reportedly had TCR beta diversity that was significantly higher than in benign nodules, in blood and tumor.

Per the study methods: The authors used CDR3 differences across clinicopathological groups to build a distant-metastasis classifier for papillary thyroid cancer. TCRdb re-analyzed the PCR reads using MiXCR. The V and J calls follow TCRdb's processing rather than the paper's. The table records about 19,000 clones, approximately 24% of them present only once. All patients were untreated before thyroid surgery. The CDR3 extends over 15 amino acids. Germline V lookup: CDR1 DFQATT, CDR2 SNEGSKA (reference sequence). This chain uses TRBV20-1 with TRBJ2-7; no reliable D call. This clonotype was sampled from a male donor with papillary thyroid cancer or a benign thyroid nodule (not recorded which). Some clones in this sample may be carry-over from other donors' samples. Sequencing was performed on tumor tissue. DNA of the CDR3: TGCAGTGCTAAACAGTGCGCCCGAACGGGCTACCAGCAGTACTTC. Its translation: CSAKQCARTGYQQYF.